This T cell receptor beta chain was sequenced for a study of identical twins. Whole-study findings and limits: Whereas memory repertoires showed no such difference, abundant cord blood beta clonotypes carried fewer insertions. With beta out-of-frame sequences, excess sharing by twins was weaker.

The cDNA had a unique molecular identifier and a template-switch universal primer site. TCRdb fed the 5' RACE reads into MiXCR, producing one record per CDR3 protein. The sample includes over 550,000 distinct CDR3 sequences, around 7.5% of them seen just once. Ten or more counts support this clonotype. The antigen is unknown. The CDR3 sequence is 14 residues long. CDR1 and CDR2 (germline): SGDLS, YYNGEE. V lost 0 bases to trimming and J lost 3 bases, with 7 bases between them. The same sample was also used in a study of yellow fever vaccine responses in identical twins. From that second work: Among the twins, the vaccine T cell response reportedly seemed partly convergent and partly personalized.

This clonotype was sampled from a woman aged 18-29 years in good health. The specimen was PBMCs. The chain employs TRBV9 and TRBJ2-4, with no clear D. The CDR3 sequence is CASSVGIDKNIQYF. The DNA for the CDR3 is TGTGCCAGCAGCGTAGGTATTGACAAAAACATTCAGTACTTC.